The 26 T cell receptor beta chains given below trace back to one sample, sequenced in a study of regulatory and conventional T cells in RAG deficiency. The sorted conventional CD4+ T cells were CD25-low and CD127-high, with genomic DNA sequenced. Profiled with immunoSEQ multiplex PCR; TCRdb holds only in-frame clones, not every one. This table has around 20,000 clones, about 92% appearing once. These data were also reused for a study on regulatory T cells. Per that paper: The primer mix had 52 TRBV and 13 TRBJ primers.

Material: CD4+ T cells sorted from blood. The source of these receptors is a human donor in good health.

This clone was found once. V is TRBV9 and J is TRBJ2-1, with D perhaps TRBD1 (5 bases). The CDR3 runs 16 residues. V lost 0 bases and J 4 bases, leaving 14 bases between the germline ends. The germline V gene has CDR1 SGDLS and CDR2 YYNGEE. This CDR3 is CASSVVGGAGYNEQFF. The CDR3 coding sequence is TGTGCCAGCAGCGTAGTTGGTGGGGCCGGATACAATGAGCAGTTCTTC. The whole variable domain, filled in from reference TRBV9 and TRBJ2-1, reads DSGVTQTPKHLITATGQRVTLRCSPRSGDLSVYWYQQSLDQGLQFLIQYYNGEERAKGNILERFSAQQFPDLHSELNLSSLELGDSALYFCASSVVGGAGYNEQFFGPGTRLTVL.

This clone was seen more than once but under ten times. The chain joins TRBV6-6 to TRBJ2-3, with TRBD1 identical over 7 bases. Looked up from germline, CDR1 is MNHNY and CDR2 is SVGAGI (reference sequence). The V and J ends lost 2 bases and 2 bases, in that order; junction bases with no gene match: 7. The CDR3 has 16 residues. The CDR3 spells CASSYGRGKITDTQYF. The CDR3 nucleotides are TGTGCCAGCAGTTACGGCAGGGGGAAAATCACAGATACGCAGTATTTT.

The chain couples TRBV11-2 to TRBJ2-3; no clear D. The CDR3 contains 13 residues. Deletions cut 3 bases from V and 2 bases from J, with 6 bases between. Germline-derived CDR1 and CDR2 are SGHAT and FQNNGV. The CDR3: CASSLFATDTQYF. The CDR3 bases are TGTGCCAGCAGCTTGTTCGCCACAGATACGCAGTATTTT.

The chain has TRBV30 and TRBJ2-2; TRBD1 might be the D (5 bases). V lost 3 bases and J lost 0, with 8 bases in between. The CDR3 consists of 14 residues. Germline-derived CDR1 and CDR2 are GTSNPN and SVGIG (reference sequence). CDR3 nucleotides: TGTGCCTGGAGAATGACAGCGAACACCGGGGAGCTGTTTTTT. This gives the protein CAWRMTANTGELFF.

Of note for this clone: Because the CDR3 is missing its conserved closing phenylalanine or tryptophan, this is likely a read error. The V call is TRBV19, the J call TRBJ2-2; D is tentatively TRBD1 or TRBD2 (5 bases each). Germline CDR1 reads LNHDA; CDR2 reads SQIVND (reference sequence). V lost 5 bases and J 4 bases, leaving 11 bases between the germline ends. The CDR3 length is 14 residues. DNA for the CDR3: TGTGCCAGTAGTTCCCGGGACCTCACCGGGGAGCTGTTTCTT. Amino acids: CASSSRDLTGELFL.

This chain uses TRBV28 with TRBJ2-7, with a possible D match to TRBD1 (5 bases). The CDR3 length is 12 residues. CDR1 is MDHEN and CDR2 is SYDVKM in the germline V gene. Trimming left V 5 bases short and J 5 bases short, with 10 bases between. The CDR3 DNA follows: TGTGCCAGCAGTGACAGTACCCACGAGCAGTACTTC. Translating it yields CASSDSTHEQYF.

The chain is built from TRBV10-1 and TRBJ2-1, with a weak D call TRBD2 (5 bases). The ends were cut back, 0 bases at V and 10 bases at J, with 7 bases in the middle. This CDR3 has 12 residues. From germline, CDR1 is WNHNN and CDR2 SYGVQD (reference sequence). The CDR3 region is CASSESGREQFF. Here the CDR3 DNA reads TGCGCCAGCAGTGAGTCGGGGAGAGAGCAGTTCTTC.

The chain uses TRBV4-2 and TRBJ1-3; 7 nucleotides line up with TRBD1. The CDR3 length is 16 residues. CDR1 is LGHNA, CDR2 YNFKEQ, per germline. Trimming removed 3 bases from V and 4 bases from J; junction bases left unmatched: 9. CDR3 bases: TGTGCCAGCAGCCAGGGTCCAGGGGGGCAAGGAAACACCATATATTTT. Protein sequence: CASSQGPGGQGNTIYF.

The J gene is TRBJ1-6, the V gene TRBV11-1, with D unclear. The germline CDR1 and CDR2 sequences are SGHAT and FQDESV (reference sequence). This CDR3 is built from 15 residues. Trimming cost V 2 bases and J 11 bases, with 16 bases left between them. This CDR3 is CASSLSPTVGTPLHF. The DNA for the CDR3 is TGTGCCAGCAGCTTAAGTCCCACAGTCGGTACACCCCTCCACTTT.

The chain recombines TRBV4-1 with TRBJ2-1; 9 bases fit TRBD2. The CDR3 contains 17 residues. Trimming removed 4 bases from V and 5 bases from J; junction bases left unmatched: 12. CDR1 MGHRA and CDR2 YSYEKL come from the germline V gene. The CDR3 sequence is CASSLNLLAGFDNEQFF. Written as DNA, the CDR3 is TGCGCCAGCAGCCTGAACCTCCTAGCGGGGTTCGACAATGAGCAGTTCTTC.

The rearrangement links TRBV28 to TRBJ1-2; unclear D gene. The CDR3 extends over 12 amino acids. The germline CDR1 and CDR2 sequences are MDHEN and SYDVKM. V lost 2 bases to trimming and J lost 6 bases, with 7 bases between them. The CDR3 nucleotides read TGTGCCAGCAGTTTAGAGTTTAATGGCTACACCTTC. Amino acid sequence: CASSLEFNGYTF.

This chain connects TRBV11-2 to TRBJ2-3; TRBD1 aligns across 10 bases. With 4 bases clipped from V and 1 base from J, the junction kept 2 bases outside the gene matches. Germline V gene data show CDR1 as SGHAT and CDR2 as FQNNGV. The CDR3 has 15 residues. The CDR3 loop is CASSSGQGRTDTQYF. CDR3 nucleotides: TGTGCCAGCAGCTCGGGACAGGGGCGCACAGATACGCAGTATTTT.

The rearrangement joins TRBV11-3 to TRBJ2-6; perhaps TRBD1 as D (6 bases). From germline, CDR1 is SGHNT and CDR2 YENEEA. The germline V and J ends were trimmed by 3 bases and 0 bases, with 12 bases remaining between them. The CDR3 consists of 17 residues. The CDR3 DNA reads as TGTGCCAGCAGCTTTCGGACAGATAGCTCTGGGGCCAACGTCCTGACTTTC. This gives the protein CASSFRTDSSGANVLTF.

V is TRBV2 and J is TRBJ2-5; D call uncertain. CDR1 SNHLY and CDR2 FYNNEI come from the germline V gene. V lost 6 bases to trimming and J lost 2 bases, with 16 bases between them. The CDR3 covers 15 residues. The CDR3 loop reads CASRRESDLQETQYF. CDR3 sequence (DNA): TGTGCCAGCAGACGCGAATCGGACCTACAAGAGACCCAGTACTTC.

The V call is TRBV2, the J call TRBJ2-1; D perhaps matches TRBD1 (5 bases). Per the germline V gene, CDR1 is SNHLY and CDR2 is FYNNEI. There are 11 residues in the CDR3. Trimming pared 7 bases from V and 7 bases from J, leaving 8 bases between. CDR3 protein: CASNRLNEQFF. The CDR3 nucleotides read TGTGCCAGCAACAGGTTGAATGAGCAGTTCTTC.

The chain is built from TRBV7-9 and TRBJ1-2; D might be TRBD1 (6 bases). The V gene's germline CDR1 is SEHNR and CDR2 FQNEAQ (reference sequence). The CDR3 is 15 amino acids. Trimming removed 5 bases from V and 0 bases from J, with 13 bases in between. CDR3 protein: CASSAVQGTNYGYTF. In DNA form, the CDR3 reads TGTGCCAGCAGCGCGGTACAGGGAACTAACTATGGCTACACCTTC.

J is TRBJ2-1 and V is TRBV19; the D gene is possibly TRBD2 (6 bases). V lost 5 bases, J lost 4 bases, and 15 bases lay in between. CDR1 is LNHDA and CDR2 is SQIVND in the germline V gene (reference sequence). This CDR3 comprises 15 residues. Here the CDR3 reads CASSEPIAGYNEQFF. In DNA, the CDR3 is TGTGCCAGTAGTGAGCCCATCGCGGGGTACAATGAGCAGTTCTTC.

The chain carries TRBV4-1 and TRBJ2-1, with D tentatively TRBD1 (5 bases). V shed 0 bases and J shed 4 bases, with 10 bases lying between them. The CDR3 consists of 15 residues. Germline V gives CDR1 MGHRA, CDR2 YSYEKL. The DNA of the CDR3 is TGCGCCAGCAGCCAAGAAGCCAGGGCTTACAATGAGCAGTTCTTC. Its translation: CASSQEARAYNEQFF.

The chain links TRBV11-3 to TRBJ2-4; D is tentatively TRBD1 or TRBD2 (5 bases each). The germline V and J ends were trimmed by 5 bases and 4 bases, with 12 bases remaining between them. Germline values: CDR1 SGHNT, CDR2 YENEEA. The CDR3 has 14 residues. The CDR3 is CASSPPGRKNIQYF. CDR3 in DNA: TGTGCCAGCAGCCCTCCGGGACGGAAAAACATTCAGTACTTC.

This chain joins TRBV19 and TRBJ1-2, with no clear D. This CDR3 has 15 amino acids. V was trimmed by 3 bases and J by 5 bases, leaving 16 bases between them. The germline V gene encodes CDR1 LNHDA and CDR2 SQIVND (reference sequence). CDR3 nucleotides: TGTGCCAGTAGTATTTCGGGGAATATTGGGTATGGCTACACCTTC. Residues: CASSISGNIGYGYTF.

The rearrangement joins TRBV6-5 to TRBJ1-5; no clear D gene. V gave up 5 bases and J gave up 4 bases, with 15 bases separating them. Germline CDR1 is MNHEY and CDR2 is SVGAGI. There are 15 residues in the CDR3. CDR3 residues: CASSPYLGSNQPQHF. DNA for the CDR3: TGTGCCAGCAGTCCCTACCTCGGCAGTAATCAGCCCCAGCATTTT.

The V and J genes are TRBV19 and TRBJ2-5; 7 bases agree with TRBD2. The J call is in doubt because the DNA end fits TRBJ2-7 better. The CDR3 consists of 15 residues. The germline CDR1 and CDR2 sequences are LNHDA and SQIVND (reference sequence). CDR3 loop: CASSIVAGENYEQYF. In nucleotides, the CDR3 is TGTGCCAGTAGTATAGTTGCGGGAGAAAATTACGAGCAGTACTTC.

CDR3 DNA sequence: TGTGCCAGGACCACGGACCTGAACACTGAAGCTTTCTTT. Its protein product is CARTTDLNTEAFF. The chain is built from TRBV2 and TRBJ1-1; D is uncertain. Germline-derived CDR1 and CDR2 are SNHLY and FYNNEI. The V gene lost 9 bases and the J gene lost 0 bases, with 11 bases spanning the gap. The CDR3 extends over 13 amino acids.

This chain links TRBV19 with TRBJ2-1; weak D call: TRBD2 (5 bases). V lost 8 bases and J 0 bases, leaving 8 bases between the germline ends. Germline CDR1 LNHDA, CDR2 SQIVND (reference sequence). The CDR3 length is 13 residues. The CDR3 DNA is TGTGCCAGTGCGGGTAGCTCCTACAATGAGCAGTTCTTC. Protein sequence: CASAGSSYNEQFF.

J is TRBJ2-1 and V is TRBV28; 8 nucleotides line up with TRBD1. V lost 7 bases and J lost 6; bases outside the gene matches: 14. Germline assignment: CDR1 MDHEN and CDR2 SYDVKM. CDR3 length: 16 amino acids. In nucleotides, the CDR3 is TGTGCCAGCAAGTCTCTGGGGGACAGGCTGGGCAATGAGCAGTTCTTC. Its translation: CASKSLGDRLGNEQFF. Full variable domain (missing parts from reference TRBV28 and TRBJ2-1): DVKVTQSSRYLVKRTGEKVFLECVQDMDHENMFWYRQDPGLGLRLIYFSYDVKMKEKGDIPEGYSVSREKKERFSLILESASTNQTSMYLCASKSLGDRLGNEQFFGPGTRLTVL.

This chain connects TRBV27 to TRBJ2-2; 10 nucleotides align to TRBD1. CDR3 length: 15 amino acids. J lost 1 base, V lost 6 bases, and 2 bases had no gene match. CDR1 MNHEY and CDR2 SMNVEV come from the germline V gene (reference sequence). CDR3 nucleotides: TGTGCCAGCAGCCGGGACAGGGGGAACACCGGGGAGCTGTTTTTT. This gives the protein CASSRDRGNTGELFF.